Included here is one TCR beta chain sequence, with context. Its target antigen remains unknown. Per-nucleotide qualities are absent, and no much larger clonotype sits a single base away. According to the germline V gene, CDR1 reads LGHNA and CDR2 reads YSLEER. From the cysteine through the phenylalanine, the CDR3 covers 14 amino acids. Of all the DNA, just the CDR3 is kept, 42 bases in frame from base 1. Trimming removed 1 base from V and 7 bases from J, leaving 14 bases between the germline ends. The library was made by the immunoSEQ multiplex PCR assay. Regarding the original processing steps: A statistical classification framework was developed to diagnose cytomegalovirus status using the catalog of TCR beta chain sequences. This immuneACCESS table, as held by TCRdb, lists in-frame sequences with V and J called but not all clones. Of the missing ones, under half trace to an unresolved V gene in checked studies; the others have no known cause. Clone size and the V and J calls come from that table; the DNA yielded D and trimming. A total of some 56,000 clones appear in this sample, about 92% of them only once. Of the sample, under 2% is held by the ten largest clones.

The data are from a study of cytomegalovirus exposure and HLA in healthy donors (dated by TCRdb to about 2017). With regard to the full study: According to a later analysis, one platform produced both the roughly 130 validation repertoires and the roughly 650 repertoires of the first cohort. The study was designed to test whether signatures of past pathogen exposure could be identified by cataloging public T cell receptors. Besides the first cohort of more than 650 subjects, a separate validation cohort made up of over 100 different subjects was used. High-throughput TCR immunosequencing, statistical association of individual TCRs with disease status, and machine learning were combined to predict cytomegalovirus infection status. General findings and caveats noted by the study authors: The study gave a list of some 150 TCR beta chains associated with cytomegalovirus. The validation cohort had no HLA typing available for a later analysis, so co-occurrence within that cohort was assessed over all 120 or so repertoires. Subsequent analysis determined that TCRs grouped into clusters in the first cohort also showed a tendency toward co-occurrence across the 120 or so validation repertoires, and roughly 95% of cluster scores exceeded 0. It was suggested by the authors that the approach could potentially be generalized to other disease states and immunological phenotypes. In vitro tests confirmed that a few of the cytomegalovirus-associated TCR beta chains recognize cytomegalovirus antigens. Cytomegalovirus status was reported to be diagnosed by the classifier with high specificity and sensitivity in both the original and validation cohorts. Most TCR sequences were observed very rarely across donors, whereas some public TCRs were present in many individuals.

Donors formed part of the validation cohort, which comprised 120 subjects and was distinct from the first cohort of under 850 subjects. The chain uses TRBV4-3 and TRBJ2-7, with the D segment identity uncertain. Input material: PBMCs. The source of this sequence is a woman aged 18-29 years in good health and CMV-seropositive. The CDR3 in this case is CASSQGVTLREQYF. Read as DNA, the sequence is TGCGCCAGCAGCCAAGGAGTCACCCTGAGGGAGCAGTACTTC.